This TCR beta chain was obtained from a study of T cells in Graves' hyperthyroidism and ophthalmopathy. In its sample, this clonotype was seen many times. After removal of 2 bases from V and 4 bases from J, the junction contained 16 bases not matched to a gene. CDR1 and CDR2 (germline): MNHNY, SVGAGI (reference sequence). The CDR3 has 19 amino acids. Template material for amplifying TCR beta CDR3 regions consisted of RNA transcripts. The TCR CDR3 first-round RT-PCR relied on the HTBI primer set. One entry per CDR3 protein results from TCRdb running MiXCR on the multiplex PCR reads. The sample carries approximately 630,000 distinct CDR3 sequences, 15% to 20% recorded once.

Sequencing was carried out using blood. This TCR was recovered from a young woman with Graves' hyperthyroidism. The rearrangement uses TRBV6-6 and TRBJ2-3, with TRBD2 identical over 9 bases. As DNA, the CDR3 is TGTGCCAGCAGTTACAGGGGGGGGATAGCGGGAGAAGGGTCAGATACGCAGTATTTT. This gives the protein CASSYRGGIAGEGSDTQYF.